This T cell receptor beta chain was obtained from a study of cytomegalovirus exposure and HLA in healthy donors. The overall study: A previous analysis identified 117 million unique TCR beta sequences derived from some 200 million T cells.

Concerning this clone itself: Its antigen is as yet unknown.

The CDR3 runs 14 residues. The germline V gene has CDR1 SGHDT and CDR2 YYEEEE. With 2 bases clipped from V and 3 bases from J, the junction kept 3 bases outside the gene matches. Findings and limits, study-wide: DRB1 had the most TCR associations and HLA-C the fewest, a later analysis found, with rates varying by HLA locus. It was confirmed in vitro that a few of the CMV-associated chains were specific for CMV antigens.

PCR was performed using 60 Vbeta and 13 Jbeta primers. In the authors' workflow: Unique TCR beta chains numbered around 75 million in a later analysis, with roughly 9.9 million shared. The data were produced by immunoSEQ multiplex PCR, yet TCRdb's version contains in-frame clones alone and is incomplete. V and J calls and clone size come straight from that table; D and trimming were deduced from the DNA. Of 150,000 to 200,000 clones listed, around 81% are singletons. Source material: PBMCs. The TCR sequence derives from a woman in her thirties in good health and CMV-seropositive. The rearrangement joins TRBV5-6 to TRBJ2-5; 8 nucleotides match TRBD2. The CDR3 reads CASSFGGGKETQYF. CDR3 nucleotide sequence: TGTGCCAGCAGCTTCGGGGGGGGAAAAGAGACCCAGTACTTC.